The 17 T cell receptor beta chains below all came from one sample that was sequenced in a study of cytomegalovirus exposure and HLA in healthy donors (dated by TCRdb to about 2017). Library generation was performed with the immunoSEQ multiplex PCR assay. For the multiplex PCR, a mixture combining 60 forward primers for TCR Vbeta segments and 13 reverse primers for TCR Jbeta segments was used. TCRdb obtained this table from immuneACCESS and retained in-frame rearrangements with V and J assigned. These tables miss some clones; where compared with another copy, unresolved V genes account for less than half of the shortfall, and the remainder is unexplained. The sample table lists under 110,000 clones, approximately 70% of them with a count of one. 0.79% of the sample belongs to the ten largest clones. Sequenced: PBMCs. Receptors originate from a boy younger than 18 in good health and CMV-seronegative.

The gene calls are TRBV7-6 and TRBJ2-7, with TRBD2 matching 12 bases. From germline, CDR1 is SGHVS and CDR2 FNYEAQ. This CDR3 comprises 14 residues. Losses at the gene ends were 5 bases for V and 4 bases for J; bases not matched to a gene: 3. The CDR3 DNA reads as TGTGCCAGCAGCCCTGGACTAGCGGGATACGAGCAGTACTTC. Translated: CASSPGLAGYEQYF.

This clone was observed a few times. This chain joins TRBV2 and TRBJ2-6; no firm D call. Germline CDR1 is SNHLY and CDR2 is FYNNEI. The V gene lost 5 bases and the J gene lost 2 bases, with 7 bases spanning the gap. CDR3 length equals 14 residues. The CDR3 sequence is CASSRLTGANVLTF. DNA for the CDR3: TGTGCCAGCAGTCGACTGACTGGGGCCAACGTCCTGACTTTC.

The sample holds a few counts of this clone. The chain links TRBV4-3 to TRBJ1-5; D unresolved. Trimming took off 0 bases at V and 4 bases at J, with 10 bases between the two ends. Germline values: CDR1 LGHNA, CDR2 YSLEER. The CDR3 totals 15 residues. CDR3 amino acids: CASSQDRTGNQPQHF. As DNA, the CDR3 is TGCGCCAGCAGCCAAGATCGAACGGGGAATCAGCCCCAGCATTTT.

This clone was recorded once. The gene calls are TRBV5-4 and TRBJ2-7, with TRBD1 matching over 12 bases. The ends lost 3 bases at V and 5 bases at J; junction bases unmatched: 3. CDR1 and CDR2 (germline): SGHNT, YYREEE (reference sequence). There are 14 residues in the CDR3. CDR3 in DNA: TGTGCCAGCAGCTGGGACAGGGGGCCCAACGAGCAGTACTTC. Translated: CASSWDRGPNEQYF.

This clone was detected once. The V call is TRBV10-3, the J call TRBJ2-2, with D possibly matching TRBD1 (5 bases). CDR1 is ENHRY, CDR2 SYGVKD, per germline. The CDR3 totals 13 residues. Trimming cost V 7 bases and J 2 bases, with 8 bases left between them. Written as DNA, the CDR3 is TGTGCCATCATGGACACCAACACCGGGGAGCTGTTTTTT. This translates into CAIMDTNTGELFF.

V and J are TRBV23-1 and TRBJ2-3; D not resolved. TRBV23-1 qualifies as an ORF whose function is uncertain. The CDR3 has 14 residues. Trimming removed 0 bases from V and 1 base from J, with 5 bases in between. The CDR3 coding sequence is TGCGCCAGCAGTCAATCGAGGCGCACAGATACGCAGTATTTT. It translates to CASSQSRRTDTQYF.

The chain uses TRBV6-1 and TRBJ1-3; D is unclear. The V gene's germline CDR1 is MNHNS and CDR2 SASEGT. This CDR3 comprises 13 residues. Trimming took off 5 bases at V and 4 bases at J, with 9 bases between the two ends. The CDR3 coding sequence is TGTGCCAGCAGTCGAGCCTCGGGAAACACCATATATTTT. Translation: CASSRASGNTIYF.

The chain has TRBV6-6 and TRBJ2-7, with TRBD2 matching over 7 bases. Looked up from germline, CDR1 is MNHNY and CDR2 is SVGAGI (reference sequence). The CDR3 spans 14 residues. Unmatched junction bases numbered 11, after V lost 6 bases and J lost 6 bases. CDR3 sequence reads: CASRYTSDPTEQYF. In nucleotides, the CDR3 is TGTGCCAGCAGATATACTAGCGATCCTACCGAGCAGTACTTC.

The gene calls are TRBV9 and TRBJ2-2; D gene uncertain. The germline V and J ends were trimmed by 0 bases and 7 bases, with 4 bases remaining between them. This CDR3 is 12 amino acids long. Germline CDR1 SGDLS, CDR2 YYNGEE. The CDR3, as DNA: TGTGCCAGCAGCGTAGGGAGCGGGGAGCTGTTTTTT. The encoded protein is CASSVGSGELFF.

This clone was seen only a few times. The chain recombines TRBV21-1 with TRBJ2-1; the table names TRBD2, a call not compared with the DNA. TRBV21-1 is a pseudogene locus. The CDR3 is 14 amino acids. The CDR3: CASSKTKSYNEQFF. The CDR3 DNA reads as TGTGCCAGCAGCAAAACTAAGTCCTACAATGAGCAGTTCTTC.

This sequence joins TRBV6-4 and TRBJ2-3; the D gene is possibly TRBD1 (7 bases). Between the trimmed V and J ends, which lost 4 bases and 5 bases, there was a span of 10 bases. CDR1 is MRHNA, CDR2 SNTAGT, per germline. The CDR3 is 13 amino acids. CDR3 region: CASSVQGGDTQYF. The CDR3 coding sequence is TGTGCCAGCAGTGTTCAGGGGGGAGATACGCAGTATTTT.

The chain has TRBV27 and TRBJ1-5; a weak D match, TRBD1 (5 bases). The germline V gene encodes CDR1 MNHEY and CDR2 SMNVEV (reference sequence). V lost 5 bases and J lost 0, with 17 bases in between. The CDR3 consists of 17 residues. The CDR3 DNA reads TGTGCCAGCAGTCCCATTAGGACACTCTATAGCAATCAGCCCCAGCATTTT. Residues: CASSPIRTLYSNQPQHF.

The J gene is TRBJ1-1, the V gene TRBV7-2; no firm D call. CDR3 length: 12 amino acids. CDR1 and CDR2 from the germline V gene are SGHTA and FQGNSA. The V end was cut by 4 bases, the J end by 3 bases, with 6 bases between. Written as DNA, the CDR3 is TGTGCCAGCAGCTCGCGGGACACTGAAGCTTTCTTT. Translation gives CASSSRDTEAFF.

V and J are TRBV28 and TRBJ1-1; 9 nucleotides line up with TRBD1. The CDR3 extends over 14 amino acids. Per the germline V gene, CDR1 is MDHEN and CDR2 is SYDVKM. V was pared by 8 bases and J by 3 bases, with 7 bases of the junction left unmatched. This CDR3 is CASLTGGIYTEAFF. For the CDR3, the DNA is TGTGCCAGCCTCACAGGGGGCATATACACTGAAGCTTTCTTT.

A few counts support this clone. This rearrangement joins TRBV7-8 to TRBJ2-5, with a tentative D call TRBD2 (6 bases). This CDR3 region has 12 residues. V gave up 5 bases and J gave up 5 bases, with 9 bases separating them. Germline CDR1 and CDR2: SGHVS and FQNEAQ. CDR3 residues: CASSRGLETQYF. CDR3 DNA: TGTGCCAGCAGCCGGGGGTTGGAGACCCAGTACTTC.

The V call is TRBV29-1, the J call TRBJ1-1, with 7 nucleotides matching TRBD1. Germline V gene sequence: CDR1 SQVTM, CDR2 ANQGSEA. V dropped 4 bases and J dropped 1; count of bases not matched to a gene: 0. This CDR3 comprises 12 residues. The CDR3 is CSVGQGNTEAFF. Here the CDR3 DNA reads TGCAGCGTTGGACAGGGGAACACTGAAGCTTTCTTT.

Here the CDR3 reads CASSEQGSYGYTF. In DNA, the CDR3 is TGTGCCAGCAGCGAACAGGGGTCCTATGGCTACACCTTC. This rearrangement joins TRBV11-3 to TRBJ1-2, with 7 bases aligning to TRBD1. Trimming at V came to 5 bases and at J to 4 bases, leaving 4 bases not matched to a gene. This CDR3 is 13 amino acids long. CDR1 and CDR2 from the germline V gene are SGHNT and YENEEA.